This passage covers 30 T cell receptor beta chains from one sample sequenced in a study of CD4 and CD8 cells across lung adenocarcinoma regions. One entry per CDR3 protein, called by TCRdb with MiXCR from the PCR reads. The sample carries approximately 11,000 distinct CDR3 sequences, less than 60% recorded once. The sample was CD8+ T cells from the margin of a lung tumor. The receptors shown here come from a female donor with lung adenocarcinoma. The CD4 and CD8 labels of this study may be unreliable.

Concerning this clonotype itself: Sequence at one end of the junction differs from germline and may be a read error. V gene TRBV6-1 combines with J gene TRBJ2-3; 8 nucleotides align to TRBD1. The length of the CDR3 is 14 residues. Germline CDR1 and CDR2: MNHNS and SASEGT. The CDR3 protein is CASSRRDRTGTLYF. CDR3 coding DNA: TGTGCCAGCAGCCGCCGGGACAGGACCGGTACGCTGTATTTT.

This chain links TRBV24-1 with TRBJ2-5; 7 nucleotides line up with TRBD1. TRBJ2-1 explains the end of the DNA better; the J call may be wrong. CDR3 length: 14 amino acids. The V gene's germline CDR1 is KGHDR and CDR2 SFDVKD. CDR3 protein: CATSELGTDNEQFF. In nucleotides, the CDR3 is TGTGCCACCAGTGAACTCGGGACAGACAATGAGCAGTTCTTC.

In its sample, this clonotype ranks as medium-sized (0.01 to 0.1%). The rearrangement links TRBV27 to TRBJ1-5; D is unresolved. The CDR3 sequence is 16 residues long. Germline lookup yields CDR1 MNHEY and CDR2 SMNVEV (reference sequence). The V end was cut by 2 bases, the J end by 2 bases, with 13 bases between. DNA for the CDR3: TGTGCCAGCAGTTTAGGTCTGGGTAGTGGCAATCAGCCCCAGCATTTT. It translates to CASSLGLGSGNQPQHF.

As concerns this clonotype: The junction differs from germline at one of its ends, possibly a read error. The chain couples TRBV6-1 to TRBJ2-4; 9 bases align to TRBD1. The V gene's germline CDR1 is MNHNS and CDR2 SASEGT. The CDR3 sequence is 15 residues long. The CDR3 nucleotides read TGTGCCAGCAGTGAAACACAGGGGGCTGTGGACATGCAGTATTTC. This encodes CASSETQGAVDMQYF.

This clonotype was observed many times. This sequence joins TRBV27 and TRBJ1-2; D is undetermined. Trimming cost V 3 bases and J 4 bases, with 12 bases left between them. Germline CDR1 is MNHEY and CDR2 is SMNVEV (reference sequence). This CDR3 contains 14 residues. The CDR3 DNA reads TGTGCCAGCAGTTTGCGGGGAGAGGTCTATGGCTACACCTTC. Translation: CASSLRGEVYGYTF.

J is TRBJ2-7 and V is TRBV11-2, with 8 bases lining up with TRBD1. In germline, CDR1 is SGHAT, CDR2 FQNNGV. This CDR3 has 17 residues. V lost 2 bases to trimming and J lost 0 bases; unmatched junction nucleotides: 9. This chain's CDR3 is CASSLSWAGGFSYEQYF. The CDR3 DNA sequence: TGTGCCAGCAGCTTAAGTTGGGCAGGGGGCTTCTCCTACGAGCAGTACTTC. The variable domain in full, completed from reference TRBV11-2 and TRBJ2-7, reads EAGVAQSPRYKIIEKRQSVAFWCNPISGHATLYWYQQILGQGPKLLIQFQNNGVVDDSQLPKDRFSAERLKGVDSTLKIQPAKLEDSAVYLCASSLSWAGGFSYEQYFGPGTRLTVT.

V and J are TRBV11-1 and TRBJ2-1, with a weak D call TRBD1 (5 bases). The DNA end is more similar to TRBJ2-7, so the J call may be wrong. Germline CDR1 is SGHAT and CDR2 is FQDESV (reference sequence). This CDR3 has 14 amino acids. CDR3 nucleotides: TGTGCCAGCAGCCAGGGTCTGGGGAAAAATGAGCAGTACTTC. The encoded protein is CASSQGLGKNEQYF.

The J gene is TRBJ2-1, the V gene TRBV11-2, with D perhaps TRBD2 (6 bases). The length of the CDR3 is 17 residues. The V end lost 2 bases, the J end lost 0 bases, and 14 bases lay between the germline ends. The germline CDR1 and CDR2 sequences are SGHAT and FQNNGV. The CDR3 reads CASSLRAGTSSYNEQFF. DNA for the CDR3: TGTGCCAGCAGCTTAAGGGCGGGAACGAGCTCCTACAATGAGCAGTTCTTC. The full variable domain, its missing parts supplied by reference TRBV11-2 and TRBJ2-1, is EAGVAQSPRYKIIEKRQSVAFWCNPISGHATLYWYQQILGQGPKLLIQFQNNGVVDDSQLPKDRFSAERLKGVDSTLKIQPAKLEDSAVYLCASSLRAGTSSYNEQFFGPGTRLTVL.

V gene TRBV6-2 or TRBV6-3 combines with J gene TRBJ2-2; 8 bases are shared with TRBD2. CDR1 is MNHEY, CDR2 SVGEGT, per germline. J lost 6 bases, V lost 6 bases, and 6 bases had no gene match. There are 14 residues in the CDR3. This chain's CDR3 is CASRPGGGSGELFF. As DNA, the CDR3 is TGTGCCAGCAGACCCGGCGGGGGGTCCGGGGAGCTGTTTTTT.

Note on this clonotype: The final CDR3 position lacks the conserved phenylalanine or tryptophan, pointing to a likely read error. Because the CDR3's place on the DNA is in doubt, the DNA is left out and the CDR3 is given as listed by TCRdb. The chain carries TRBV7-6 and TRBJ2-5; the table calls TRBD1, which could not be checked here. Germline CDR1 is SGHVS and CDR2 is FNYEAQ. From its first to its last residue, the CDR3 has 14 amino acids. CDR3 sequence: CASSPSPGPTSWFS.

CDR3 region: CASSESPSTDTQYF. The DNA of the CDR3 is TGCGCCAGCAGTGAGTCCCCTAGCACAGATACGCAGTATTTT. J is TRBJ2-3 and V is TRBV10-1; D gene unclear. The germline V and J ends were trimmed by 0 bases and 0 bases, with 4 bases remaining between them. From germline, CDR1 is WNHNN and CDR2 SYGVQD (reference sequence). This CDR3 spans 14 amino acids.

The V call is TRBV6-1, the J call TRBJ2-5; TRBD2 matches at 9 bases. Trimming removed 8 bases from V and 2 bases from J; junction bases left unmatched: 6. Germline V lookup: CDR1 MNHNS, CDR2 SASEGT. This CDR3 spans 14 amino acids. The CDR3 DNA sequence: TGTGCCAGCCGCGGGAGCGGGGGGCAAGAGACCCAGTACTTC. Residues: CASRGSGGQETQYF.

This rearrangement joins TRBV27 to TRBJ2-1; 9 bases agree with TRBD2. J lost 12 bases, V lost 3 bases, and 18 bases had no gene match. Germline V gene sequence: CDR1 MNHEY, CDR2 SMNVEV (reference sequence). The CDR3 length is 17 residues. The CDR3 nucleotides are TGTGCCAGCAGTTTTCTCGTAAGCGGGGGGCTCTCAAATACGCAGTTCTTC. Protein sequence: CASSFLVSGGLSNTQFF.

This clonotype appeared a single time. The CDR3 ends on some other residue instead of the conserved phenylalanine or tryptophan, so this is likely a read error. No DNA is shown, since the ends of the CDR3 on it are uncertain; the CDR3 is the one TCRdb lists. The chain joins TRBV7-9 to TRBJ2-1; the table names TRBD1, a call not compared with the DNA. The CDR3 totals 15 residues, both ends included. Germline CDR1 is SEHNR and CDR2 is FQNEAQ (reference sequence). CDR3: CASSFQSGGVGATLT.

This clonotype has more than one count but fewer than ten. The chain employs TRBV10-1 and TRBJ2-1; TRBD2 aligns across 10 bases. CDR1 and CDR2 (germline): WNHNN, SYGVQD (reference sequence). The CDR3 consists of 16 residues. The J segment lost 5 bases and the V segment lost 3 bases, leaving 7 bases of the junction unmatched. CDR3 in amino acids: CASSDSIAGGHNEQFF. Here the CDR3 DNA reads TGCGCCAGCAGTGATTCTATAGCGGGGGGCCACAATGAGCAGTTCTTC.

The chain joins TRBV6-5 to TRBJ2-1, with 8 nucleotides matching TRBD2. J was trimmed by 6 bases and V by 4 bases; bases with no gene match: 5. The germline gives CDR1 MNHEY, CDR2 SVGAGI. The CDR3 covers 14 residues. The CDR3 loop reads CASSSSGGTNEQFF. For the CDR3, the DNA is TGTGCCAGCAGTTCCTCGGGAGGGACCAATGAGCAGTTCTTC.

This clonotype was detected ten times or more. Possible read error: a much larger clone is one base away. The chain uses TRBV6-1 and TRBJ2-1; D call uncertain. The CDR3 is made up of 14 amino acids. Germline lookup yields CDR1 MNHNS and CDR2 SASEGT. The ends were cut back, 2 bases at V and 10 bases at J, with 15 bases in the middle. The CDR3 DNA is TGTGCCAGCAGTGAATCTGCCAGGTCGGGCGAGCAGTTCTTC. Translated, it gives CASSESARSGEQFF.

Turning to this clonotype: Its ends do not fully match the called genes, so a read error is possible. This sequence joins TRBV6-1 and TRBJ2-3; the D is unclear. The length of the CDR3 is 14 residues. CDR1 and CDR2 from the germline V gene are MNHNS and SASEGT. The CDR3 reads CASSQLESKDTQYF. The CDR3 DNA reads TGTGCGAGCAGCCAGTTGGAGAGCAAAGATACGCAGTATTTT.

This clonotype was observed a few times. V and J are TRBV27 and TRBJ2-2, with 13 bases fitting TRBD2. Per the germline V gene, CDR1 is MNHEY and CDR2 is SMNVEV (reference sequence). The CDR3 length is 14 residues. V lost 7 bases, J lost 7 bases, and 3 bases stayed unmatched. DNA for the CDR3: TGTGCCAGCAAGGGACTAGCGGGGCTCGGGGAGCTGTTTTTT. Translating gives CASKGLAGLGELFF.

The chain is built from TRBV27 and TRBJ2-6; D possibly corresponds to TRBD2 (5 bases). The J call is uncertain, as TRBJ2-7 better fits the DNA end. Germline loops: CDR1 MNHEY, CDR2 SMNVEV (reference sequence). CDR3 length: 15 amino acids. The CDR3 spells CASRRVGITSYEQYF. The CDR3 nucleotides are TGTGCCAGCAGGAGGGTCGGGATCACCTCCTACGAGCAGTACTTC.

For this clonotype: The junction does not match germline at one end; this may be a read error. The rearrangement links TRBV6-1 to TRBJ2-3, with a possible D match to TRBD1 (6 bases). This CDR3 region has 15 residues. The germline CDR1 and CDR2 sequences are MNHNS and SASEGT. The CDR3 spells CASSAEAARTDAQYF. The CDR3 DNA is TGTGCCAGCAGCGCGGAGGCTGCGAGGACAGATGCGCAGTATTTC.

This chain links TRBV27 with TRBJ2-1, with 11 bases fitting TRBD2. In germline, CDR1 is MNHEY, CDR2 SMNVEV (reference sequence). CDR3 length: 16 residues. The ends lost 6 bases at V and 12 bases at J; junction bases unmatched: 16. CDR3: CASRPGLAESKDAQFF. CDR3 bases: TGTGCCAGCAGACCGGGACTAGCGGAGAGCAAAGATGCGCAGTTCTTC.

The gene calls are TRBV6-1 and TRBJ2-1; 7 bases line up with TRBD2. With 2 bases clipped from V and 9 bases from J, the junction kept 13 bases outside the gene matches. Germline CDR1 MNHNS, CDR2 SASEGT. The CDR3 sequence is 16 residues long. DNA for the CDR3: TGTGCCAGCAGTGAACCGGCGGGAGTGGTGGGGGGTGAGCAGTTCTTC. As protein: CASSEPAGVVGGEQFF.

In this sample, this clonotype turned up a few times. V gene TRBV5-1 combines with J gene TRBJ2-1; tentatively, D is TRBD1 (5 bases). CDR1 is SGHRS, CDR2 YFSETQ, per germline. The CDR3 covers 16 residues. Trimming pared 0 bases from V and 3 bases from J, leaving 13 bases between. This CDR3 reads CASSLVPTASYNEQFF. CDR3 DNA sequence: TGCGCCAGCAGCTTGGTCCCGACAGCCAGCTACAATGAGCAGTTCTTC.

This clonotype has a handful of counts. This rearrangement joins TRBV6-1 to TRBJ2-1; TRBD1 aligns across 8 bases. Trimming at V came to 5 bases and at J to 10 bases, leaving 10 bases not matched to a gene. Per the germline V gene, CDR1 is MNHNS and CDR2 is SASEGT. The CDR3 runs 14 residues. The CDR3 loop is CASSRQTGAYEQFF. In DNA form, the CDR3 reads TGTGCCAGCAGTCGACAGACAGGGGCCTACGAGCAGTTCTTC.

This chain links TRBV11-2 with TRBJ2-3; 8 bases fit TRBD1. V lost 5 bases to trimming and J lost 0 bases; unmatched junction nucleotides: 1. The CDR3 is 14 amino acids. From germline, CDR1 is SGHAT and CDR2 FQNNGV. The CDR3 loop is CASSRQGSTDTQYF. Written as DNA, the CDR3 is TGTGCCAGCAGCCGACAGGGGAGCACAGATACGCAGTATTTT.

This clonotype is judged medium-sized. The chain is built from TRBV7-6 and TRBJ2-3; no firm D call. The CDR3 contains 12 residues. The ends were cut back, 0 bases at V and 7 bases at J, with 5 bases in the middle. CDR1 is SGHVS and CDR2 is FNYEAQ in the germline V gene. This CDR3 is CASSLAENTQYF. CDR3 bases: TGTGCCAGCAGCTTAGCGGAGAATACGCAGTATTTT.

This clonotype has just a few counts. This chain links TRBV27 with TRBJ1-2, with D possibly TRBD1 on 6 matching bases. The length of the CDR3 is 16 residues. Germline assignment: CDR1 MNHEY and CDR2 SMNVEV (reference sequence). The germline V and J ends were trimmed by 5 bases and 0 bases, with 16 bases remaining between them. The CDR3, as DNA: TGTGCCAGCAGTACCTCCGGGGGCCCAGCTAACTATGGCTACACCTTC. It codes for CASSTSGGPANYGYTF.

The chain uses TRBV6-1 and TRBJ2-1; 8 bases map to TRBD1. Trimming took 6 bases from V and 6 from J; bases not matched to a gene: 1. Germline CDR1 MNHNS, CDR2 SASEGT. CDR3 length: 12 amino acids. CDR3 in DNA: TGTGCCAGCAGCGACAGGGGCAATGAGCAGTTCTTC. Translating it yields CASSDRGNEQFF.

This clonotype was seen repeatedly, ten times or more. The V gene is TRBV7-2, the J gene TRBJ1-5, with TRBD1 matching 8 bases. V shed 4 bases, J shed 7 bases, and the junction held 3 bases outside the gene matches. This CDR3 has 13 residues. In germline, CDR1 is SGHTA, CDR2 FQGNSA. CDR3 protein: CASSYTGGQPQHF. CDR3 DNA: TGTGCCAGCAGCTACACAGGGGGACAGCCCCAGCATTTT.